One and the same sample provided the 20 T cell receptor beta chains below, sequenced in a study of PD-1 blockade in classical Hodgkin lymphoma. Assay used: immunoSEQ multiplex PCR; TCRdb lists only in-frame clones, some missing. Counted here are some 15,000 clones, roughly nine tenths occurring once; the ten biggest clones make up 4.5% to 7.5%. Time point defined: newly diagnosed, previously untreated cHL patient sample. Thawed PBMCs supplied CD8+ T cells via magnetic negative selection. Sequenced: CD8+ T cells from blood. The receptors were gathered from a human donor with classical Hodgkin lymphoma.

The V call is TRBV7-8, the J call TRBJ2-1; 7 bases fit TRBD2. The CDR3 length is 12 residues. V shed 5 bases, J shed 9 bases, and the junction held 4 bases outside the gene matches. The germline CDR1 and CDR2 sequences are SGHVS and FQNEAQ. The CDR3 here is CASSPPGGEQFF. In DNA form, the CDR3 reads TGTGCCAGCAGCCCCCCGGGGGGTGAGCAGTTCTTC.

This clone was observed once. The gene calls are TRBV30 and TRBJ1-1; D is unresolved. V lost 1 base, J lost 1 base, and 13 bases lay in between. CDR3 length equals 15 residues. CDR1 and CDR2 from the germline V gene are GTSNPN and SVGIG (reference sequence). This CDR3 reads CAWSAPRYGNTEAFF. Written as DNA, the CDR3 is TGTGCCTGGAGTGCCCCGCGCTATGGGAACACTGAAGCTTTCTTT.

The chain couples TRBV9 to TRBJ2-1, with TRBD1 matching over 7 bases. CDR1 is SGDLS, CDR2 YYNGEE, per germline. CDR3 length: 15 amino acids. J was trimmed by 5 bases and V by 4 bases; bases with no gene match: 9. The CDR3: CASSLFGTENNEQFF. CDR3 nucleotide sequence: TGTGCCAGCAGCCTTTTCGGGACAGAAAACAATGAGCAGTTCTTC.

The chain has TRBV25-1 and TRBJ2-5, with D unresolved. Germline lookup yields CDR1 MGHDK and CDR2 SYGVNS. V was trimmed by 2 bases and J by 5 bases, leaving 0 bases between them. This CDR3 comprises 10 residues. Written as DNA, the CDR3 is TGTGCCAGCAGTGAAGAGACCCAGTACTTC. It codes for CASSEETQYF.

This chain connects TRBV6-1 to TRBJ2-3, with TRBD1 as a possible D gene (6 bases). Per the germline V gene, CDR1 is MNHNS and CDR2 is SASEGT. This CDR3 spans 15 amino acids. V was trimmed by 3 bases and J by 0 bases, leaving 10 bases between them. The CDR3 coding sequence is TGTGCCAGCAGTGAGGCCAGGGGCAGCACAGATACGCAGTATTTT. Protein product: CASSEARGSTDTQYF.

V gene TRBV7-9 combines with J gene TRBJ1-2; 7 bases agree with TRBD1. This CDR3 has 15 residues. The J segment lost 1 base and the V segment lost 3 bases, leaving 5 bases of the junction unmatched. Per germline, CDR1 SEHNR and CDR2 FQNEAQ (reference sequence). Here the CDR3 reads CASSFYRGVNYGYTF. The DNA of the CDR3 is TGTGCCAGCAGCTTTTACAGGGGAGTTAACTATGGCTACACCTTC.

CDR3 nucleotide sequence: TGTGCCAGCAGCTTGGGGGACAGGGTCACCTCTGGGGCCAACGTCCTGACTTTC. It yields the protein CASSLGDRVTSGANVLTF. The chain joins TRBV7-6 to TRBJ2-6, with 9 bases lining up with TRBD1. Germline trimming cut 3 bases from V and 0 bases from J; bases unmatched to any gene: 6. From germline, CDR1 is SGHVS and CDR2 FNYEAQ. The CDR3 is 18 amino acids.

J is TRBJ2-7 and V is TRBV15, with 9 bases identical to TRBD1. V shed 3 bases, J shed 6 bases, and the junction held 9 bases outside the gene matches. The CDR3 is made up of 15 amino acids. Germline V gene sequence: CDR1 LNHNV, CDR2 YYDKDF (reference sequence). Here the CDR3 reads CATSSAGQGISEQYF. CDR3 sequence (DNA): TGTGCCACCAGCAGTGCCGGACAGGGGATTTCCGAGCAGTACTTC.

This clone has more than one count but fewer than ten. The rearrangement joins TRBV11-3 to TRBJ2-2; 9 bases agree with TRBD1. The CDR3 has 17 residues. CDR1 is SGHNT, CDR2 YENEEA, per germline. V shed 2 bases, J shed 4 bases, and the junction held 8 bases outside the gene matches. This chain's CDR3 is CASSLITGGLTTGELFF. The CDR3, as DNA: TGTGCCAGCAGCTTAATAACAGGGGGCCTTACCACCGGGGAGCTGTTTTTT.

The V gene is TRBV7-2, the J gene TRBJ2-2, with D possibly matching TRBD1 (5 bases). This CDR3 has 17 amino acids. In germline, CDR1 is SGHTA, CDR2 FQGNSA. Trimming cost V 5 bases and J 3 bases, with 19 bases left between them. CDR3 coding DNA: TGTGCCAGCAGCGTAACCGTGGGGCAGGGCGACACCGGGGAGCTGTTTTTT. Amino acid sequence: CASSVTVGQGDTGELFF.

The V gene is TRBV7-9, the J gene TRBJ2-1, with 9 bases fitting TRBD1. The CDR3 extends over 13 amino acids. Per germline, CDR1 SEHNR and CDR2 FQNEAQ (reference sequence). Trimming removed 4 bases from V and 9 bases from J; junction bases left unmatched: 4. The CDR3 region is CASSSGTGTEQFF. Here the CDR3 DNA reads TGTGCCAGCAGCTCCGGGACAGGGACTGAGCAGTTCTTC.

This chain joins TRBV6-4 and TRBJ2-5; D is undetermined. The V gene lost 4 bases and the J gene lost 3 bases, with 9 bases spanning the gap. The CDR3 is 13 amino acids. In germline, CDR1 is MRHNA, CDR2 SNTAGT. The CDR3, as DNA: TGTGCCAGCAGTGTGGACCGGGAAGAGACCCAGTACTTC. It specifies CASSVDREETQYF.

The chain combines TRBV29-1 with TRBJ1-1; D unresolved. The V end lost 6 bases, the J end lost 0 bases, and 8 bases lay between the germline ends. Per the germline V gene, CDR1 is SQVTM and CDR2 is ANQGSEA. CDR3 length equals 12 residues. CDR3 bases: TGCAGCGTCCCCCGAGTGAACACTGAAGCTTTCTTT. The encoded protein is CSVPRVNTEAFF. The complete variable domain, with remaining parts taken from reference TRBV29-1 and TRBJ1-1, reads SAVISQKPSRDICQRGTSLTIQCQVDSQVTMMFWYRQQPGQSLTLIATANQGSEATYESGFVIDKFPISRPNLTFSTLTVSNMSPEDSSIYLCSVPRVNTEAFFGQGTRLTVV.

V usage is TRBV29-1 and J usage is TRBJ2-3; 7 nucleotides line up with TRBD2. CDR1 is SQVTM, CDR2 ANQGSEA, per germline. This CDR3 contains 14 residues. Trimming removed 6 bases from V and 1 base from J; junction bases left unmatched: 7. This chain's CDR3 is CSVPLAVRTDTQYF. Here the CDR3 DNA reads TGCAGCGTGCCTCTAGCGGTACGCACAGATACGCAGTATTTT.

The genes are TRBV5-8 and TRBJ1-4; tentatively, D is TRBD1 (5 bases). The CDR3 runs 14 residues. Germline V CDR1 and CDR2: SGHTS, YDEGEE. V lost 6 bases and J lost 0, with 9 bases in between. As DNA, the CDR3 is TGTGCCAGCACAGGGATTGCAACTAATGAAAAACTGTTTTTT. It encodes CASTGIATNEKLFF.

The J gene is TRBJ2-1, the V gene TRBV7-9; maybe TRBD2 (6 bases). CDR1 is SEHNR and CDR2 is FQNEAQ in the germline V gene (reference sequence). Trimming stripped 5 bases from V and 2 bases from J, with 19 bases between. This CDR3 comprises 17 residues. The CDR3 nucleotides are TGTGCCAGCAGCGTCCTCCGAGATAGCGGAACCTACAATGAGCAGTTCTTC. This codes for CASSVLRDSGTYNEQFF.

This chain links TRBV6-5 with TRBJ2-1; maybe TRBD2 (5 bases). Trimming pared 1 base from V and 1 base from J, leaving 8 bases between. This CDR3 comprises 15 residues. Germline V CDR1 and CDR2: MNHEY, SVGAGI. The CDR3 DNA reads TGTGCCAGCAGTTACTACGAGGGTTCCTACAATGAGCAGTTCTTC. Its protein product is CASSYYEGSYNEQFF.

The CDR3: CASSQESSVEETQYF. In nucleotides, the CDR3 is TGTGCCAGCAGCCAAGAGTCTAGCGTGGAAGAGACCCAGTACTTC. This chain joins TRBV4-2 and TRBJ2-5; maybe TRBD2 (6 bases). From germline, CDR1 is LGHNA and CDR2 YNFKEQ. V lost 0 bases and J 3 bases, leaving 11 bases between the germline ends. The CDR3 extends over 15 amino acids.

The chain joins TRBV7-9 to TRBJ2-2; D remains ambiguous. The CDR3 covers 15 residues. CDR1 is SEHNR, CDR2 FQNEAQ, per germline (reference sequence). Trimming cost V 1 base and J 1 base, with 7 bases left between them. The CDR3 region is CASSLGWENTGELFF. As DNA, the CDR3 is TGTGCCAGCAGCTTAGGCTGGGAGAACACCGGGGAGCTGTTTTTT.

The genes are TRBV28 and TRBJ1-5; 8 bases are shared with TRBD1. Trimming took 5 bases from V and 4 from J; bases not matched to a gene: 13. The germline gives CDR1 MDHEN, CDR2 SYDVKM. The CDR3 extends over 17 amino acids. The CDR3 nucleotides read TGTGCCAGCAGTCGGGGCAGGGGGCGCGTACGGAATCAGCCCCAGCATTTT. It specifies CASSRGRGRVRNQPQHF.